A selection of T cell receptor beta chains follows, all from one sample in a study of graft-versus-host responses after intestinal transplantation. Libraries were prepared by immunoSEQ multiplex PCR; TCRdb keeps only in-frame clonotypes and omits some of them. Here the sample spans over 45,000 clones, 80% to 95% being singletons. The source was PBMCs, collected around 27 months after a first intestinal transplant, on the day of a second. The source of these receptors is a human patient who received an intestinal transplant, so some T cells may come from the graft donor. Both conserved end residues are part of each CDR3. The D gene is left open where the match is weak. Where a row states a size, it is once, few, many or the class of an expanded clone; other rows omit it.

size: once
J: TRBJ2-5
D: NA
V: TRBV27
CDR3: CASSLKRSKETQYF
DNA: TGTGCCAGCAGTTTGAAACGCTCAAAAGAGACCCAGTACTTC

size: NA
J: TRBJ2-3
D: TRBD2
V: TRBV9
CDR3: CASSVGVTSGTDTQYF
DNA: TGTGCCAGCAGCGTAGGGGTGACTAGCGGGACAGATACGCAGTATTTT

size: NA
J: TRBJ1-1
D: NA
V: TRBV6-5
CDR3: CASSTVGNTEAFF
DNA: TGTGCCAGCAGTACGGTCGGGAACACTGAAGCTTTCTTT

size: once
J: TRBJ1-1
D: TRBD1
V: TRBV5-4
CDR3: CASSLVKTGAPNTEAFF
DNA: TGTGCCAGCAGCTTGGTTAAGACAGGGGCTCCGAACACTGAAGCTTTCTTT

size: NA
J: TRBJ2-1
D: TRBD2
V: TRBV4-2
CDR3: CASSQGTTNEQFF
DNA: TGTGCCAGCAGCCAGGGGACTACGAATGAGCAGTTCTTC

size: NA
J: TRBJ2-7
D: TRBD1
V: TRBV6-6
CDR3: CASRPGTGGMYEQYF
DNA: TGTGCCAGCAGACCAGGGACAGGGGGCATGTACGAGCAGTACTTC

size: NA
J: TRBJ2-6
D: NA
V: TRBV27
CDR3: CASSLSVVSSSGANVLTF
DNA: TGTGCCAGCAGTTTATCGGTGGTGTCAAGCTCTGGGGCCAACGTCCTGACTTTC

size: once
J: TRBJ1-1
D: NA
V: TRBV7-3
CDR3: CASSFTGGGNTEAFF
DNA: TGTGCCAGCAGCTTCACCGGCGGGGGGAACACTGAAGCTTTCTTT

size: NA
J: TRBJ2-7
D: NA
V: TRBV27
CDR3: CASSLEGEQYF
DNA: TGTGCCAGCAGTTTAGAGGGCGAGCAGTACTTC

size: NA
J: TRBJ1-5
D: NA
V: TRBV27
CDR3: CASSFSRGTEKPQHF
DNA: TGTGCCAGCAGTTTCTCTCGCGGTACCGAGAAGCCCCAGCATTTT

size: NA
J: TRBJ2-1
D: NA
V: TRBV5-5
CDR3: CASSLVTDLQGRWQFF
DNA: TGTGCCAGCAGCTTGGTGACCGACCTCCAGGGTAGGTGGCAGTTCTTC

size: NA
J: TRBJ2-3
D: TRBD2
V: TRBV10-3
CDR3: CAISEGAGGNSDTQYF
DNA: TGTGCCATCAGTGAGGGAGCGGGAGGGAATTCAGATACGCAGTATTTT

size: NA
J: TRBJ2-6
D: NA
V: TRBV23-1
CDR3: CAGGRGQQYSGANVLTF
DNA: TGCGCCGGTGGAAGAGGCCAGCAATACTCTGGGGCCAACGTCCTGACTTTC

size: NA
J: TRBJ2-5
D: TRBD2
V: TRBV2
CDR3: CASSSWEGQETQYF
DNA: TGTGCCAGCAGTTCCTGGGAGGGCCAAGAGACCCAGTACTTC